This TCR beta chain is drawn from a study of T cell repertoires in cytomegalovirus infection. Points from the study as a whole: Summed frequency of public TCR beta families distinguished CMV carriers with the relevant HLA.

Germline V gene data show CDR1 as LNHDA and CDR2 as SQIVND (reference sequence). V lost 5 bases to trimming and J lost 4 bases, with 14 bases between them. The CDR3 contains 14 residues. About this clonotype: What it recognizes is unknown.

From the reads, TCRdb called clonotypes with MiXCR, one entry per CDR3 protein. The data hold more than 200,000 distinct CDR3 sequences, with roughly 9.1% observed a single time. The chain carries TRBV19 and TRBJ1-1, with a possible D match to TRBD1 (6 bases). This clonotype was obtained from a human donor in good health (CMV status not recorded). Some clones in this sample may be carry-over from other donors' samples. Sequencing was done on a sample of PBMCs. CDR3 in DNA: TGTGCCAGTAGTTGGGGGGGCGACGGCACTGAAGCTTTCTTT. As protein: CASSWGGDGTEAFF.